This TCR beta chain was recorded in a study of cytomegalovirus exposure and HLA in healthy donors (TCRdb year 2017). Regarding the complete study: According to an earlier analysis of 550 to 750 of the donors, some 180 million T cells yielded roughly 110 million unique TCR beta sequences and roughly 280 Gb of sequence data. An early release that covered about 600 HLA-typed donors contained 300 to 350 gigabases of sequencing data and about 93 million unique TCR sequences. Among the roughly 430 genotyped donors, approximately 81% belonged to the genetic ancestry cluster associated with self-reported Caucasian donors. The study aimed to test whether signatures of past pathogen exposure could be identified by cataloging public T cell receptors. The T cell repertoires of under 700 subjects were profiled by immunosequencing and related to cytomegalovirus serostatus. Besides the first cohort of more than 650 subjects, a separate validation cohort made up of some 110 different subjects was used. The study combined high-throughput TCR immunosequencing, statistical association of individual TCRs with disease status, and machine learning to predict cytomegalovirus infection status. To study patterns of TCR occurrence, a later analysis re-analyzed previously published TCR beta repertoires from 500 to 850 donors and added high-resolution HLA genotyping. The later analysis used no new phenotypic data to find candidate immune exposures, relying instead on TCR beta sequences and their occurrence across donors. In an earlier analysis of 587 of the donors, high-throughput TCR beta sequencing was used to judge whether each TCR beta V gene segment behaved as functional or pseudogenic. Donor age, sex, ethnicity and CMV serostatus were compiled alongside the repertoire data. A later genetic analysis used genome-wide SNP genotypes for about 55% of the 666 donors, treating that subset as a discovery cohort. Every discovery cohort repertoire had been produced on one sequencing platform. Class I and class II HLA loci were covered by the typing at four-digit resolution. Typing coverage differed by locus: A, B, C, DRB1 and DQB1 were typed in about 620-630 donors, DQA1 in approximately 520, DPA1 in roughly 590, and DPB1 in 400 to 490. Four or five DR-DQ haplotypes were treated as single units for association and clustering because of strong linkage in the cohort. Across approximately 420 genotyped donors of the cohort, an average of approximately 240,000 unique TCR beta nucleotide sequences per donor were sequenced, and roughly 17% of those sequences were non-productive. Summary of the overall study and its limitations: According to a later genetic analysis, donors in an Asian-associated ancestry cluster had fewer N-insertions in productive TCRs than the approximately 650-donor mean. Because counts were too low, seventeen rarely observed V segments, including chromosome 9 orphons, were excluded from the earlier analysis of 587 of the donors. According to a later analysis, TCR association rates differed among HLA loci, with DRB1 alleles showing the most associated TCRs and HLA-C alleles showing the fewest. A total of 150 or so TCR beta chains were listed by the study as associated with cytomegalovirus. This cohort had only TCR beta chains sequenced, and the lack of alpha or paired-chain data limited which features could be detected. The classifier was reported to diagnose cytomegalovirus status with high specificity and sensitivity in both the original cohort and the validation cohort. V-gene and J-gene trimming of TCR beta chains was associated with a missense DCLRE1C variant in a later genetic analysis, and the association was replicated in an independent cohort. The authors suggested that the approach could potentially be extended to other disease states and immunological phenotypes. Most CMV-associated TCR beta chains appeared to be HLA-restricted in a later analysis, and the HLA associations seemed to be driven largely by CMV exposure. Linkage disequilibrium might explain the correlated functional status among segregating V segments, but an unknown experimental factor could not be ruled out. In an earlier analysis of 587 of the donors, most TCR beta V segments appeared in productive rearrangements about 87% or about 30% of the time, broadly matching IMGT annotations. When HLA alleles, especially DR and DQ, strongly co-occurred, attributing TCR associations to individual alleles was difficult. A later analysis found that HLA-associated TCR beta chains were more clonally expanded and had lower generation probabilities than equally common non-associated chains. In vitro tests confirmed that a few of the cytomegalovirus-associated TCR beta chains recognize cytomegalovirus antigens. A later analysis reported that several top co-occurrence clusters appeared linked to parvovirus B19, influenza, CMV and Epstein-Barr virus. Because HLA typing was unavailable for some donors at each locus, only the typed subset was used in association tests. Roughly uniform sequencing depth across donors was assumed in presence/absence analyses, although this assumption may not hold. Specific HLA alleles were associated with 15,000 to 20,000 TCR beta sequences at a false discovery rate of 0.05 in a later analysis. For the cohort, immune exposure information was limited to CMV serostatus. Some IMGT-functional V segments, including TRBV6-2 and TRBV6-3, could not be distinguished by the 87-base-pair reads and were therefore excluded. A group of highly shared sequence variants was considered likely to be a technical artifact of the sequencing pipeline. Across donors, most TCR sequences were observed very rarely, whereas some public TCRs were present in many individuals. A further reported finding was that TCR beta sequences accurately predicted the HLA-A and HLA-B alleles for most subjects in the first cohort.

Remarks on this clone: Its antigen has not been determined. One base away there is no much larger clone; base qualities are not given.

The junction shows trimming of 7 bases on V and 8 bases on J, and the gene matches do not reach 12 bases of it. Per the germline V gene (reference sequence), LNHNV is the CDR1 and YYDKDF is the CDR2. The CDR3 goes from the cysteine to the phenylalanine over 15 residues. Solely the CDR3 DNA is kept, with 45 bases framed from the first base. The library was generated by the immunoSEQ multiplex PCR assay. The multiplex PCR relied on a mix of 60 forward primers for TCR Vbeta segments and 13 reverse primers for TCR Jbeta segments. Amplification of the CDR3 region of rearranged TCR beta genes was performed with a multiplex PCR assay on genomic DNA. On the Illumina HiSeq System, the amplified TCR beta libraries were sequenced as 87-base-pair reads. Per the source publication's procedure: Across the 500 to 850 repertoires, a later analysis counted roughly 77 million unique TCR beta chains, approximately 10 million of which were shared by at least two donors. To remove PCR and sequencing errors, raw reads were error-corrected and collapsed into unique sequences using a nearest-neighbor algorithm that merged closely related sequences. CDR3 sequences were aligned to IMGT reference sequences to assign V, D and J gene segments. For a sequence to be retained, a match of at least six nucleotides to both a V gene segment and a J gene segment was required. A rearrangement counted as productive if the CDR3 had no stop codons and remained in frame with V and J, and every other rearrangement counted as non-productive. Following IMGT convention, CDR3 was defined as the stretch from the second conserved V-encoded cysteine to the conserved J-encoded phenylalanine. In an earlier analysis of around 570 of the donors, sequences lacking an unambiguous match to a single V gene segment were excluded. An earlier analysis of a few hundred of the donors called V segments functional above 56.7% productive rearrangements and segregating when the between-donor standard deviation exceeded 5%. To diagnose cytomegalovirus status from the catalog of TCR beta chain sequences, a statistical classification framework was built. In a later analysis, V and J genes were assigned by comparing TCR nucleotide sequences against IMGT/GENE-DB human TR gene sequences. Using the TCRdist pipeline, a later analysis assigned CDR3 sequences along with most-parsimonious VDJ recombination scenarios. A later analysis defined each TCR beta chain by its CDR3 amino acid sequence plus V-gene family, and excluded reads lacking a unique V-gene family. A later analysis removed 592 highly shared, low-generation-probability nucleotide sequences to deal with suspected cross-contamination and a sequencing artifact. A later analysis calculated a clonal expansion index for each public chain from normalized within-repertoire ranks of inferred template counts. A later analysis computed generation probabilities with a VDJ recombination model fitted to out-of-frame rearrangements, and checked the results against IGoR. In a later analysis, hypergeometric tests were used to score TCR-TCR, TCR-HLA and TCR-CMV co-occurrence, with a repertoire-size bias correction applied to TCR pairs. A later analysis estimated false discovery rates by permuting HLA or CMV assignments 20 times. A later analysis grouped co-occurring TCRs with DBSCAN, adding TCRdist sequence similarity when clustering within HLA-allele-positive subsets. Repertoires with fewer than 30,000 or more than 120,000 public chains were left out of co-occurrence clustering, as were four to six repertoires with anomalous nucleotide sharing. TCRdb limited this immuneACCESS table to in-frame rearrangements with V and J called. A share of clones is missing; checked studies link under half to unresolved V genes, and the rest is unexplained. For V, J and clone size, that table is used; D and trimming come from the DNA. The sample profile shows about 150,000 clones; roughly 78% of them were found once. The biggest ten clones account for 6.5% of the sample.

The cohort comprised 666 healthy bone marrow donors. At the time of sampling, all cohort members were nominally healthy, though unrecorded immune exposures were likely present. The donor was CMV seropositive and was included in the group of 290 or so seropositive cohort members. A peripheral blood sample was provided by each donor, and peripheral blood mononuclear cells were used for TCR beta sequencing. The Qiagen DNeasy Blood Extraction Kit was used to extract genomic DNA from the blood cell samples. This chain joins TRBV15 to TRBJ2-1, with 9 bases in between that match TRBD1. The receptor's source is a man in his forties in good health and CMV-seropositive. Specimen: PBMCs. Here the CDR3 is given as CATNRRGQGSDEQFF. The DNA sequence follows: TGTGCCACCAATCGCCGGGGACAGGGAAGCGATGAGCAGTTCTTC.